The clone carrying this TCR beta chain was detected a few times. What it binds is not known. V was clipped by 4 bases and J by 12 bases, with 29 bases between them. In germline, CDR1 is SGHRS, CDR2 YFSETQ. The CDR3 loop spans 16 amino acids. MiXCR was run by TCRdb on the 5' RACE reads, yielding one entry per CDR3 protein. The sample lists a few hundred thousand distinct CDR3 sequences, more than 20% occurring once. This entry belongs to a study of T-cell memory formation after mild COVID-19. Whole-study findings and limits: SARS-CoV-2 specificity was not confirmed for second-wave clones peaking on day 37. Pre-infection memory contained some responding clones, which suggested that cross-reactive memory had joined.

The source material was PBMCs or a T cell subset sorted from them (not recorded which). This receptor was taken from an adult woman who had mild COVID-19 (a few samples of this study predate the infection). Cell type and time point are not known. V is TRBV5-1 and J is TRBJ2-7; a possible D gene is TRBD2 (6 bases). In nucleotides, the CDR3 is TGCGCCAGCAGCCCAGCCTTGGGCGGGGCCACGGGGAGCGGGTACTTC. Translating it yields CASSPALGGATGSGYF.